These 18 T cell receptor beta chains were sequenced from one sample in a study of blood T cell repertoires in COVID-19. Using immunoSEQ multiplex PCR, the repertoire was profiled, and TCRdb retains in-frame clones only, with some absent. This table has 350,000 to 450,000 clones, over 80% appearing once. Sequenced material: PBMCs or T cells enriched from blood (not recorded which). These receptors were collected from a woman in her fifties or sixties who had recovered from COVID-19.

The V and J genes are TRBV7-2 and TRBJ1-2, with D perhaps TRBD1 (5 bases). The CDR3 loop spans 15 amino acids. Trimming took off 5 bases at V and 1 base at J, with 14 bases between the two ends. CDR1 SGHTA and CDR2 FQGNSA come from the germline V gene. DNA of the CDR3: TGTGCCAGCAGCCTTATGGGCGGGGGTAACTATGGCTACACCTTC. Translation gives CASSLMGGGNYGYTF.

The V gene is TRBV4-2, the J gene TRBJ1-4; no firm D call. This CDR3 has 13 amino acids. The germline CDR1 and CDR2 sequences are LGHNA and YNFKEQ. The V end was cut by 0 bases, the J end by 7 bases, with 6 bases between. The CDR3 DNA is TGTGCCAGCAGCCAAGACCAACTTGAAAAACTGTTTTTT. It encodes CASSQDQLEKLFF.

The chain recombines TRBV27 with TRBJ1-1; 8 bases align to TRBD1. The CDR3 has 13 residues. V shed 0 bases and J 8 bases; nucleotides not matched to a gene: 2. CDR1 is MNHEY, CDR2 SMNVEV, per germline (reference sequence). The CDR3 DNA reads TGTGCCAGCAGTTTATCCAGGACAGGGGAAGCTTTCTTT. Protein sequence: CASSLSRTGEAFF.

V usage is TRBV11-3 and J usage is TRBJ2-1, with a weak D call TRBD2 (5 bases). The CDR3 is made up of 12 amino acids. Trimming shortened V by 5 bases and J by 9 bases, and 11 bases separated the two germline ends. In germline, CDR1 is SGHNT, CDR2 YENEEA. CDR3 coding DNA: TGTGCCAGCAGCCGAGAAGGACTTGAGCAGTTCTTC. Residues: CASSREGLEQFF.

The J gene is TRBJ1-2, the V gene TRBV2, with D possibly matching TRBD1 (5 bases). From germline, CDR1 is SNHLY and CDR2 FYNNEI. The CDR3 is 12 residues long. V shed 6 bases and J shed 6 bases, with 11 bases lying between them. The CDR3 region is CASSRQGDGYTF. CDR3 nucleotide sequence: TGTGCCAGCAGCCGGCAGGGCGATGGCTACACCTTC.

This clone was counted a few times. The chain recombines TRBV5-8 with TRBJ2-1; D is perhaps TRBD2 (5 bases). Germline V gene sequence: CDR1 SGHTS, CDR2 YDEGEE. The V and J ends lost 2 bases and 6 bases respectively, with 18 bases between them. The CDR3 runs to 16 residues. The CDR3 DNA is TGTGCCAGCAGCTTCCCAAAAGGGAGTCGGGTCAATGAGCAGTTCTTC. Encoded protein: CASSFPKGSRVNEQFF.

For the CDR3, the DNA is TGCGCCAGCAGCTCCCAGGGGGTGGGCAATCAGCCCCAGCATTTT. This gives the protein CASSSQGVGNQPQHF. V gene TRBV5-1 combines with J gene TRBJ1-5; TRBD1 agrees at 7 bases. Trimming at V came to 3 bases and at J to 2 bases, leaving 5 bases not matched to a gene. Germline loops: CDR1 SGHRS, CDR2 YFSETQ. CDR3 length: 15 residues.

The chain recombines TRBV5-8 with TRBJ1-1, with no clear D. V was cut by 2 bases and J by 5 bases, with 4 bases left in between. The CDR3 runs to 11 residues. The V gene's germline CDR1 is SGHTS and CDR2 YDEGEE. This CDR3 reads CASSFETEAFF. CDR3 sequence (DNA): TGTGCCAGCAGCTTCGAGACTGAAGCTTTCTTT.

This chain uses TRBV27 with TRBJ2-7, with D maybe TRBD1 (7 bases). Looked up from germline, CDR1 is MNHEY and CDR2 is SMNVEV (reference sequence). V was clipped by 7 bases and J by 2 bases, with 21 bases between them. The CDR3 is made up of 16 amino acids. CDR3 in amino acids: CASTPAGQGETYEQYF. DNA of the CDR3: TGTGCCAGCACCCCGGCGGGGCAGGGGGAGACCTACGAGCAGTACTTC.

The chain combines TRBV5-4 with TRBJ1-2, with D unclear. CDR1 is SGHNT and CDR2 is YYREEE in the germline V gene (reference sequence). Trimming removed 1 base at V and 0 bases at J, with 13 bases between. This CDR3 is built from 16 residues. The DNA of the CDR3 is TGTGCCAGCAGCTTGAGTGCGGGCTATACTAACTATGGCTACACCTTC. Its translation is CASSLSAGYTNYGYTF.

V gene TRBV24-1 combines with J gene TRBJ2-5; perhaps TRBD2 as D (5 bases). Between the trimmed V and J ends, which lost 6 bases and 0 bases, there was a span of 7 bases. The length of the CDR3 is 13 residues. Germline V CDR1 and CDR2: KGHDR, SFDVKD. The CDR3 nucleotides are TGTGCCACCAGTACCGGGAACCAAGAGACCCAGTACTTC. This encodes CATSTGNQETQYF.

V is TRBV7-9 and J is TRBJ1-3; 11 nucleotides match TRBD1. Germline V gene sequence: CDR1 SEHNR, CDR2 FQNEAQ (reference sequence). The J segment lost 7 bases and the V segment lost 5 bases, leaving 1 base of the junction unmatched. This CDR3 is 13 amino acids long. The CDR3 region is CASSRDRGNTIYF. The CDR3 DNA reads as TGTGCCAGCAGCCGGGACAGGGGGAACACCATATATTTT.

The chain carries TRBV7-9 and TRBJ2-5; TRBD2 matches 10 bases. Trimming removed 7 bases from V and 10 bases from J; junction bases left unmatched: 18. The CDR3 contains 16 residues. Germline V gives CDR1 SEHNR, CDR2 FQNEAQ (reference sequence). CDR3 DNA sequence: TGTGCCAGCACCGACGTAATTCTAGCGGGGGCCACAATCCAGTACTTC. Protein sequence: CASTDVILAGATIQYF.

This clone was recorded a few times. The chain has TRBV5-5 and TRBJ1-1; D is uncertain. V lost 0 bases to trimming and J lost 3 bases, with 6 bases between them. Looked up from germline, CDR1 is SGHKS and CDR2 is YYEKEE (reference sequence). The CDR3 totals 13 residues. The CDR3 DNA reads TGTGCCAGCAGCTTGGACAGAGACACTGAAGCTTTCTTT. Translating it yields CASSLDRDTEAFF.

V gene TRBV4-3 combines with J gene TRBJ1-2, with 7 bases fitting TRBD1. Germline values: CDR1 LGHNA, CDR2 YSLEER. The CDR3 extends over 15 amino acids. V lost 3 bases and J lost 6; bases outside the gene matches: 10. CDR3 sequence: CASSHLPTGTNGYTF. The CDR3 bases are TGCGCCAGCAGCCATCTCCCGACAGGGACAAATGGCTACACCTTC.

This chain uses TRBV19 with TRBJ1-2; D gene unclear. The V and J ends lost 5 bases and 8 bases respectively, with 15 bases between them. This CDR3 has 13 residues. Germline CDR1 reads LNHDA; CDR2 reads SQIVND (reference sequence). DNA for the CDR3: TGTGCCAGTAGTCTCCGATTTCCCGAGGGCTACACCTTC. Amino acids: CASSLRFPEGYTF. Filled out from reference TRBV19 and TRBJ1-2, the complete variable domain reads DGGITQSPKYLFRKEGQNVTLSCEQNLNHDAMYWYRQDPGQGLRLIYYSQIVNDFQKGDIAEGYSVSREKKESFPLTVTSAQKNPTAFYLCASSLRFPEGYTFGSGTRLTVV.

The rearrangement links TRBV5-4 to TRBJ2-1, with D perhaps matching TRBD1 (6 bases). The V gene's germline CDR1 is SGHNT and CDR2 YYREEE (reference sequence). The CDR3 is 16 amino acids. Between the trimmed V and J ends, which lost 3 bases and 6 bases, there was a span of 19 bases. This CDR3 is CASSSPEQGITNEQFF. The CDR3 bases are TGTGCCAGCAGCTCTCCCGAACAGGGAATTACCAATGAGCAGTTCTTC. The full variable domain, its missing parts supplied by reference TRBV5-4 and TRBJ2-1, is ETGVTQSPTHLIKTRGQQVTLRCSSQSGHNTVSWYQQALGQGPQFIFQYYREEENGRGNFPPRFSGLQFPNYSSELNVNALELDDSALYLCASSSPEQGITNEQFFGPGTRLTVL.

This sequence joins TRBV6-5 and TRBJ1-1, with 7 bases identical to TRBD1. This CDR3 is 14 amino acids long. V gave up 3 bases and J gave up 9 bases; unmatched junction bases: 10. Germline V gene sequence: CDR1 MNHEY, CDR2 SVGAGI. CDR3: CASSYSTGTAKAFF. CDR3 nucleotides: TGTGCCAGCAGTTATTCTACCGGGACAGCAAAAGCTTTCTTT.